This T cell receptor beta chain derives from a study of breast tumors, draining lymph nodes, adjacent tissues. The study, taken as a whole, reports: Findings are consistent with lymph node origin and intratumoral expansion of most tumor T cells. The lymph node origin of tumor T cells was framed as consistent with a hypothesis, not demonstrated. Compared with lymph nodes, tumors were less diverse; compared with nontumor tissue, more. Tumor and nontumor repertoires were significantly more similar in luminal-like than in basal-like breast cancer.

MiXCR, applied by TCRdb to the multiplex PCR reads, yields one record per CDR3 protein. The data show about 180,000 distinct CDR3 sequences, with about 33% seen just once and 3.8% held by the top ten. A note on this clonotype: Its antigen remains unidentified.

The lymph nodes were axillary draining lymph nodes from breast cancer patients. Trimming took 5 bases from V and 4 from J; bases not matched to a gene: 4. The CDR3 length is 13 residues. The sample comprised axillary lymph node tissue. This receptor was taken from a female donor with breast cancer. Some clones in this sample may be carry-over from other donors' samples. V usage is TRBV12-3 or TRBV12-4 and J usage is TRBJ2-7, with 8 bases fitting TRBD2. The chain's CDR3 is CASSTGLAYEQYF. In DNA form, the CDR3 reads TGTGCCAGCAGTACCGGACTAGCTTACGAGCAGTACTTC.